Listed below are T cell receptor beta chains from one sample, sequenced in a study of blood T cell repertoires in COVID-19. Generated by immunoSEQ multiplex PCR, the TCRdb table keeps only in-frame clones and is missing some. The sample holds 250,000 to 300,000 clones, roughly 90% seen once. The specimen sequenced was PBMCs or T cells enriched from blood (not recorded which). The receptor source for this set is a woman in her twenties or thirties who had recovered from COVID-19. Both conserved end residues are part of each CDR3. The order of the fields is J gene, D gene, V gene, CDR3 DNA, CDR3 protein. D genes are given only for firm matches.

J gene: TRBJ1-5
D gene: TRBD1
V gene: TRBV18
CDR3 DNA: TGTGCCAGCTCACCCAAGGCAGGGGGCGAAATTTATCAGCCCCAGCATTTT
CDR3 protein: CASSPKAGGEIYQPQHF

J gene: TRBJ2-1
D gene: NA
V gene: TRBV25-1
CDR3 DNA: TGTGCCAGCAGTGGTTCCGGTATATCCTACAATGAGCAGTTCTTC
CDR3 protein: CASSGSGISYNEQFF

J gene: TRBJ2-5
D gene: TRBD2
V gene: TRBV27
CDR3 DNA: TGTGCCAGCAGTAGTTACAGGGGCGTTACCGGGACTAGCAGCCAAGAGACCCAGTACTTC
CDR3 protein: CASSSYRGVTGTSSQETQYF

J gene: TRBJ2-1
D gene: TRBD2
V gene: TRBV25-1
CDR3 DNA: TGTGCCAGCAGGATGACTAGCGGGACCCATGAGCAGTTCTTC
CDR3 protein: CASRMTSGTHEQFF

J gene: TRBJ2-3
D gene: TRBD2
V gene: TRBV7-2
CDR3 DNA: TGTGCCAGCAGCTTAGTTGGGACTAGCTTAGCAGATACGCAGTATTTT
CDR3 protein: CASSLVGTSLADTQYF

J gene: TRBJ1-1
D gene: NA
V gene: TRBV7-9
CDR3 DNA: TGTGCCAGCAGCTTAGGCGGGGGGATGGGGGCTTTCTTT
CDR3 protein: CASSLGGGMGAFF

J gene: TRBJ2-5
D gene: TRBD1
V gene: TRBV30
CDR3 DNA: TGTGCCTGGAGTCGGACAGCCAGGGGGGAGACCCAGTACTTC
CDR3 protein: CAWSRTARGETQYF

J gene: TRBJ1-5
D gene: TRBD1
V gene: TRBV29-1
CDR3 DNA: TGCAGCGTAAGACAGGGGGCAAGCAATCAGCCCCAGCATTTT
CDR3 protein: CSVRQGASNQPQHF

J gene: TRBJ1-3
D gene: NA
V gene: TRBV9
CDR3 DNA: TGTGCCAGCAGCGTAAGTGGAGTACTATCTGGAAACACCATATATTTT
CDR3 protein: CASSVSGVLSGNTIYF

J gene: TRBJ2-3
D gene: NA
V gene: TRBV24-1
CDR3 DNA: TGTGCCACCAGTGATTTTGGCGAACTATCGGGCGGGGATACGCAGTATTTT
CDR3 protein: CATSDFGELSGGDTQYF